Listed below are T cell receptor beta chains from one sample, sequenced in a study of cytomegalovirus exposure and HLA in healthy donors. Measured with immunoSEQ multiplex PCR; TCRdb has only the in-frame clones, and not every one. The table lists under 200,000 clones, about 90% of them singletons. Sequencing was performed on PBMCs. These receptors all come from a woman aged 18 to 35 in good health and CMV-seropositive. Each CDR3 is given with its conserved first and last residue. The order of the fields is J gene, D gene, V gene, clone size, CDR3 DNA, CDR3 protein. A D gene is named only where the DNA matches it firmly. Clone size is given for some rows only: seen once, a few or many times, or a class if the clone is expanded.

TRBJ1-1 | . | TRBV30 | once | TGTGCCTGGAGTGTATCAGGGTTTCGGACTGAAGCTTTCTTT | CAWSVSGFRTEAFF
TRBJ2-1 | TRBD2 | TRBV5-1 | . | TGCGCCAGCAGCTTTGACGGGAGGGAGGGTGAGCAGTTCTTC | CASSFDGREGEQFF
TRBJ1-1 | . | TRBV18 | few | TGTGCCAGCTCACCAATGCAGGAGAACACTGAAGCTTTCTTT | CASSPMQENTEAFF
TRBJ2-5 | TRBD2 | TRBV5-5 | . | TGTGCCAGCAGCTTGTCTAGCGGGCAAGAGACCCAGTACTTC | CASSLSSGQETQYF
TRBJ2-7 | . | TRBV6-5 | . | TGTGCCAGCAGTTACTCGGGGACTTCGGACGAGCAGTACTTC | CASSYSGTSDEQYF
TRBJ2-2 | . | TRBV9 | . | TGTGCCAGCAGCTGGGGACAGAACACCGGGGAGCTGTTTTTT | CASSWGQNTGELFF
TRBJ2-7 | . | TRBV6-1 | once | TGTGCCTGCAAGGAGGACGGGACAAGCTCCTACGAGCAGTACTTC | CACKEDGTSSYEQYF
TRBJ1-1 | . | TRBV28 | . | TGTGCCAGCAGTTTCGGGGGTGTGAACACTGAAGCTTTCTTT | CASSFGGVNTEAFF
TRBJ2-2 | . | TRBV10-2 | . | TGCGCCACCGTCGACGGAGGGGAGTGGACCGGGGAGCTGTTTTTT | CATVDGGEWTGELFF
TRBJ2-7 | TRBD1 | TRBV28 | . | TGTGCCAGCACTACTCCCCCGGGACAGACTACCTACGAGCAGTACTTC | CASTTPPGQTTYEQYF
TRBJ1-5 | . | TRBV5-1 | few | TGCGCCAGCAGCTTGGTCTCGGGACAGCCCCAGCATTTT | CASSLVSGQPQHF
TRBJ1-1 | . | TRBV18 | . | TGTGCCAGCTCACCAGGGCGGAACACTGAAGCTTTCTTT | CASSPGRNTEAFF
TRBJ1-2 | . | TRBV19 | . | TGTGCCTCGGGAAGGGGGGGCGCAGATGGCTACACCTTC | CASGRGGADGYTF
TRBJ1-2 | . | TRBV7-3 | . | TGTGCCAGCAGCTTAGTCCAGGGGTCCGGCTACACCTTC | CASSLVQGSGYTF
TRBJ2-7 | . | TRBV11-1 | . | TGTGCCAGCAGGGACAGCCTCTACGAGCAGTACTTC | CASRDSLYEQYF
TRBJ2-3 | TRBD2 | TRBV4-3 | . | TGCGCCAGCAGCCAACTGACTAGCGGAAGCACAGATACGCAGTATTTT | CASSQLTSGSTDTQYF
TRBJ2-7 | . | TRBV4-1 | once | TGCGCCAGCAGCCAAGTAGGTAGAGGGAAGGCCTACGAGCAGTACTTC | CASSQVGRGKAYEQYF
TRBJ1-2 | TRBD1 | TRBV6-1 | . | TGTGCCAGCAGTGGGTGGACAGGGAAATTCTATGGCTACACCTTC | CASSGWTGKFYGYTF
TRBJ1-2 | . | TRBV5-6 | . | TGTGCCAGCAGCTTGAGGTTGGAGGACTATGGCTACACCTTC | CASSLRLEDYGYTF
TRBJ2-1 | TRBD1 | TRBV6-5 | . | TGTGCCAGCAGTTTCGGACAGGGACCCTACAATGAGCAGTTCTTC | CASSFGQGPYNEQFF
TRBJ1-1 | TRBD1 | TRBV4-1 | once | TGCGCCAGCAGCCACATTACAGGGGCCACTGAAGCTTTCTTT | CASSHITGATEAFF
TRBJ2-3 | TRBD2 | TRBV30 | . | TGTGCCTGGAGTGTGACTAGCGCGAACACAGATACGCAGTATTTT | CAWSVTSANTDTQYF
TRBJ2-7 | . | TRBV7-9 | . | TGTGCCAGCAGCTTAGAGTTGGGACTCCGTAGGGAGCAGTACTTC | CASSLELGLRREQYF
TRBJ2-7 | TRBD2 | TRBV6-1 | . | TGTGCCAGCAGTGAGGGACTAGCGGGAGCTATGGTCGACGAGCAGTACTTC | CASSEGLAGAMVDEQYF
TRBJ2-7 | . | TRBV25-1 | . | TGTGCCAGCAGTGAGCCGACAGCACCCTACGAGCAGTACTTC | CASSEPTAPYEQYF
TRBJ2-2 | TRBD1 | TRBV19 | . | TGTGCCAGTACCCCGGACAGGGGGCTTACCGGGGAGCTGTTTTTT | CASTPDRGLTGELFF